The TCR beta chain under discussion was sequenced for a study of cytomegalovirus exposure and HLA in healthy donors. Study results and caveats: Later analysis associated a missense DCLRE1C variant with TCR beta V- and J-gene trimming. In the analysis, some V segments, TRBV6-2 and TRBV6-3 included, were excluded as indistinguishable. CMV antigen specificity of three CMV-associated chains was confirmed in vitro.

For this clone: The antigen is undetermined.

Germline CDR1 reads MNHEY; CDR2 reads SMNVEV (reference sequence). The CDR3 loop spans 18 amino acids. Losses at the gene ends were 2 bases for V and 2 bases for J; bases not matched to a gene: 8. Primers included in the PCR were 60 Vbeta and 13 Jbeta primers. TCRdb's table, derived via immunoSEQ multiplex PCR, lists solely in-frame clones and lacks some. There are approximately 210,000 clones in the sample, with around 0.95% held by the top ten. This receptor was identified in a woman in her twenties or thirties in good health and CMV-seropositive. The specimen sequenced was PBMCs. V usage is TRBV27 and J usage is TRBJ2-1; 11 nucleotides line up with TRBD2. The DNA for the CDR3 is TGTGCCAGCAGTTTAAGGACTAGCGGGTCGTTGACCTACAATGAGCAGTTCTTC. It encodes CASSLRTSGSLTYNEQFF.